The source of this T cell receptor (beta chain) is a study of type 1 and type 2 diabetes patients (dated by TCRdb to 2016 to 2018). Study-level background: About 10 type 1 diabetes patients, a few type 2 diabetes patients and about 6 nondiabetic controls, all recruited in China, made up the cohort. Across the study, CD4+ and CD8+ T cells were positively selected from PBMCs using CD4 or CD8 MicroBeads on MACS columns. The whole study generated approximately 19,000,000 paired-end reads. In the study, high-throughput sequencing was used to profile TCRbeta repertoires so that type 1 diabetes, type 2 diabetes and nondiabetic individuals could be compared. Type 2 diabetes patients served as a disease comparison group for the type 1 diabetes patients. V gene usage was similar between 20-cycle and approximately 23-cycle amplification, suggesting similar primer efficiencies and random PCR bias. Paired-end sequencing of TCRbeta libraries was performed on Illumina HiSeq 2000 or MiSeq instruments.

With regard to this clonotype: The clone's antigen remains unknown. There are no base qualities to consult, and no much larger clone falls within one base.

There are 12 amino acids in the CDR3, from cysteine to phenylalanine inclusive. The sequence is cut down to CDR3 DNA, 36 bases in frame from base 1. The V end loses 3 bases and the J end loses 12 bases, and a stretch of 14 bases separates them. CDR1 and CDR2, per the germline V gene (reference sequence), are LNHNV and YYDKDF. Sequencing was carried out with an Illumina MiSeq. For TCRbeta CDR3 amplification, the template was genomic DNA taken from the sorted T cell subsets. Multiplex PCR with 30 forward and 13 reverse primers amplified the TCRbeta CDR3 region. After the PCR products were purified with AMPure XP beads, a second PCR of approximately 25 cycles was run to add indices and adaptors. Before sequencing, libraries were gel-purified with the QIAquick Gel Extraction Kit. Per the authors' processing: Paired-end reads were merged using FLASH and were aligned with IgBLAST to IMGT V, D and J germline references. After reads whose alignment identity to germline references fell below 70% were discarded, approximately 11 million reads remained study-wide. CDR3 boundaries, reading frame and productivity were assigned according to IMGT definitions. Highly-expanded clones were defined as clones at or above 1% of reads, and diversity was measured by normalized Shannon entropy. Unpaired two-tailed t-tests were used to test for differences in Shannon entropy between groups. TCRdb handled the public reads itself, with Q25 trimming in fastp and clone calling in MiXCR, and kept productive beta chains. CDR3 protein duplicates are merged, each entry listing the most common genes and DNA. These V and J calls rely on TCRdb rather than the paper's analysis. This sample gives about 270,000 distinct CDR3 sequences in total; roughly 44% of them show up just once. The biggest ten clones account for roughly 13% of the sample.

Every diabetic patient fulfilled standard classification criteria for type 1 or type 2 diabetes, and glucose and C-peptide were measured using WHO-recommended methods. Donors with other autoimmune diseases or infections within the previous four weeks were excluded from participation. Roughly 9.5 milliliters of peripheral blood were collected from each participant. PBMCs were isolated with LymphoPrep density separation. On the study overall, not on this receptor specifically: In both CD4+ and CD8+ T cells, type 2 diabetes repertoires were highly diverse and significantly more diverse than type 1 diabetes repertoires. Age and gender were not matched between study groups, possibly biasing interpretation. Only a few highly-expanded CD4+ clones (median one) were found in type 2 diabetes patients, and these clones made up a median 3.9% of reads. Because only a limited number of T2D and control samples were sequenced, some T1D-only HECs might also be present in more T2D or control samples. Highly correlated V and J gene usage patterns were observed for type 2 diabetes and control samples, with an average of roughly 0.97 between samples.

This receptor was obtained from a young man with type 2 diabetes. Sequencing was performed on peripheral blood mononuclear cells (PBMCs). The chain couples TRBV15 to TRBJ1-2, with the D gene not clear enough to name. In nucleotide form, the sequence is TGTGCCACCAGCAGTGACATGGTGGGCCACACCTTC. Translation gives CATSSDMVGHTF.